A selection of T cell receptor beta chains follows, all from one sample in a study of T cell changes during pregnancy in multiple sclerosis. Repertoires were generated with immunoSEQ multiplex PCR, while TCRdb's copy carries only in-frame clones and drops some. The data contain around 100,000 clones, almost 95% of them seen just once; the ten biggest clones take up more than 0.8%. This sample comprised peripheral blood, obtained before pregnancy. The receptors derive from a female donor with multiple sclerosis, enrolled in a pregnancy study. Both conserved end residues are part of each CDR3. A D gene is named only where the DNA matches it firmly. Not every row has a clone size; where given, it reads once, few, many or a size class.

j_gene,d_gene,abundance,v_gene,CDR3nt,CDR3aa
TRBJ2-1,TRBD2,-,TRBV18,TGTGCCAGCTCACCTCAATCCGGGACTAGCGGCTACAATGAGCAGTTCTTC,CASSPQSGTSGYNEQFF
TRBJ2-7,-,-,TRBV5-1,TGCGCCAGCAGCTTACGTCAGGGATCCTACGAGCAGTACTTC,CASSLRQGSYEQYF
TRBJ2-6,-,-,TRBV6-1,TGTGCCAGCAGTGAACTAGGAGGAGGCTCTGGGGCCAACGTCCTGACTTTC,CASSELGGGSGANVLTF
TRBJ2-5,-,-,TRBV7-7,TGTGCCAGCAGCCCACGACAGCGAGGGACCCAGTACTTC,CASSPRQRGTQYF
TRBJ2-1,-,-,TRBV9,TGTGCCAGCAGCGTAGCTCGGGGGATAGGTGAGCAGTTCTTC,CASSVARGIGEQFF
TRBJ1-2,-,-,TRBV9,TGTGCCAGCAGCGTAGGTGGACAGATAACTAACTATGGCTACACCTTC,CASSVGGQITNYGYTF
TRBJ2-7,TRBD1,-,TRBV28,TGTGCCAGCAGCCCTGGGGGGACAGGGGCCCCCGGGGGGAAATTC,CASSPGGTGAPGGKF
TRBJ1-3,TRBD1,-,TRBV5-4,TGTGCCAGCAGCCCCAGGACAGGGGCTGGAAACACCATATATTTT,CASSPRTGAGNTIYF
TRBJ2-3,-,-,TRBV19,TGTGCCAGTAGTGGGGCTCTCGGGAGACACCCCACAGATACGCAGTATTTT,CASSGALGRHPTDTQYF
TRBJ2-3,-,-,TRBV4-2,TGTGCCAGCAGCCTCGGCACAGATACGCAGTATTTT,CASSLGTDTQYF
TRBJ2-7,-,-,TRBV7-6,TGTGCCAGCAGCTTAGATTCTAGCGATCGCTACGAGCAGTACTTC,CASSLDSSDRYEQYF
TRBJ2-1,TRBD2,-,TRBV18,TGTGCCAGCTCACCACTAGCGGGAGTCAATAGCTACAATGAGCAGTTCTTC,CASSPLAGVNSYNEQFF
TRBJ1-1,-,-,TRBV5-1,TGCGCCAGCAGCCGGGTAGGGAACACTGAAGCTTTCTTT,CASSRVGNTEAFF
TRBJ2-6,-,-,TRBV19,TGTGCCAGTAGTATAGGGACAGCTGGGGCCAACGTCCTGACTTTC,CASSIGTAGANVLTF
TRBJ2-7,-,-,TRBV27,TGTGCCAGCACCAAAAATGTGGACAGCAGTTCCCCCTACGAGCAGTACTTC,CASTKNVDSSSPYEQYF
TRBJ2-2,-,-,TRBV20-1,TGCAGTGCAGGGGCTGCCGGGGAGCTGTTTTTT,CSAGAAGELFF
TRBJ2-1,-,-,TRBV2,TGTGCCATCCAGGGCGCTTATGAGCAGTTCTTC,CAIQGAYEQFF
TRBJ1-2,TRBD1,-,TRBV6-6,TGTGCCAGCAGTCATAACGCGGACAGGGCGGGCTACACCTTC,CASSHNADRAGYTF
TRBJ2-4,-,-,TRBV7-2,TGTGCCAGCAGCTTAGCAGGGAGCCCGGGAAACATTCAGTACTTC,CASSLAGSPGNIQYF
TRBJ2-7,TRBD1,-,TRBV5-4,TGTGCCAGCAGCCGGGGGGGGACAGGGGTCTACGAGCAGTACTTC,CASSRGGTGVYEQYF
TRBJ2-7,TRBD1,once,TRBV7-6,TGTGCCAGCAGCTTAGGACAGGGGTTTGCCTACGAGCAGTACTTC,CASSLGQGFAYEQYF
TRBJ2-7,TRBD2,-,TRBV7-6,TGTGCCAGCAGCTTACCCCCAGCGGGGCGGGCCAGGCAGTACTTC,CASSLPPAGRARQYF
TRBJ1-5,-,-,TRBV10-3,TGTGCCATCAGTGGGACAGAAAATCAGCCCCAGCATTTT,CAISGTENQPQHF
TRBJ1-3,-,-,TRBV30,TGTGCCTGGACACCCGTAAGATTAGTAACTGGAAACACCATATATTTT,CAWTPVRLVTGNTIYF
TRBJ2-7,TRBD1,few,TRBV19,TGTGCCAGCCGGACAGGGGGCGGCGAGCAGTACTTC,CASRTGGGEQYF
TRBJ1-5,-,once,TRBV6-1,TGTGCCAGTCGAAACCAGGGGAGGCCCCAGCATTTT,CASRNQGRPQHF
TRBJ2-7,-,once,TRBV7-8,TGTGCCAGCAGCTTATCTCCAGGGGTTTCCTCCTACGAGCAGTACTTC,CASSLSPGVSSYEQYF
TRBJ2-1,TRBD1,-,TRBV6-1,TGTGCCAGCACCGACAGGGTCGTAAGGAAGCAGTTCTTC,CASTDRVVRKQFF
TRBJ2-2,TRBD2,once,TRBV9,TGTGCCAGCAGCCAAGCGGGAACCTCCGGGGAGCTGTTTTTT,CASSQAGTSGELFF
TRBJ1-3,-,-,TRBV6-6,TGTGCCAGCACCACCCCCGGGGGATCTGGAAACACCATATATTTT,CASTTPGGSGNTIYF
TRBJ2-1,-,-,TRBV5-4,TGTGCCAGCCGCCCCCGGCGGGGATACAATGAGCAGTTCTTC,CASRPRRGYNEQFF
TRBJ2-3,-,-,TRBV4-3,TGCGCCAGCAGCCAAGATCCCTATAGACTAGCAGATACGCAGTATTTT,CASSQDPYRLADTQYF
TRBJ2-5,-,-,TRBV5-4,TGTGCCAGCAGCTTGGGACTAAAGACCCAGTACTTC,CASSLGLKTQYF
TRBJ2-7,TRBD1,-,TRBV9,TGTGCCAGCAGCGTGGTACCGACAGGGGACGAGCAGTACTTC,CASSVVPTGDEQYF
TRBJ2-3,-,-,TRBV7-9,TGTGCCAGCGGCCGGGCAGATACGCAGTATTTT,CASGRADTQYF
TRBJ1-5,-,-,TRBV18,TGTGCCAGCTCACCAAGCGATCAGCCCCAGCATTTT,CASSPSDQPQHF
TRBJ1-4,TRBD1,-,TRBV18,TGTGCCAGCAGGATAACAGGGGCCCTTCCGGAAGGACTGTTTTTT,CASRITGALPEGLFF
TRBJ1-3,TRBD1,once,TRBV6-1,TGTGCCAGCAGTGGAACCAGGGGGAAAGGAAACACCATATATTTT,CASSGTRGKGNTIYF
TRBJ2-1,TRBD2,once,TRBV11-2,TGTGCCAGCAGCTTAGCTAGCGGGAGTCGCAATGAGCAGTTCTTC,CASSLASGSRNEQFF
TRBJ1-5,-,-,TRBV28,TGTGCCAGCAACAAATGGGGGGATCAGCCCCAGCATTTT,CASNKWGDQPQHF
TRBJ1-1,TRBD1,-,TRBV2,TGTGCCAGCAGTGAAATACAGGGGTGGAACACTGAAGCTTTCTTT,CASSEIQGWNTEAFF
TRBJ2-5,-,once,TRBV29-1,TGCAGCGTCCGGCGGGGGCGGGAACGAGAGACCCAGTACTTC,CSVRRGRERETQYF
TRBJ2-7,TRBD2,-,TRBV5-6,TGTGCCAGCAGCTCGGGACTAGCTGACGAGCAGTACTTC,CASSSGLADEQYF
TRBJ2-1,TRBD2,-,TRBV5-5,TGTGCCAGCAGCTTTAGGACTAGCGGGAGAAAGATTGGGTCCTACAATGAGCAGTTCTTC,CASSFRTSGRKIGSYNEQFF
TRBJ2-5,TRBD1,-,TRBV19,TGTGCCAGTAGCCAAGGGACAGGGGTCGGAGAGACCCAGTACTTC,CASSQGTGVGETQYF
TRBJ2-2,-,-,TRBV9,TGTGCCAGCAGCGTAGATGCAGGGGGGCAGGCGAACACCGGGGAGCTGTTTTTT,CASSVDAGGQANTGELFF
TRBJ2-7,-,-,TRBV12-1,TGTGCCAGCAGCCCGAGCATTTTC,CASSPSIF
TRBJ2-7,-,-,TRBV4-2,TGTGCCAGCAGCCAAGAATCCCGGGGACTCTACGAGCAGTACTTC,CASSQESRGLYEQYF
TRBJ2-1,TRBD2,-,TRBV4-1,TGCGCCAGCAGCCCCCGACTAGCGGGAGGCAACAATGAGCAGTTCTTC,CASSPRLAGGNNEQFF
TRBJ1-2,-,once,TRBV27,TGTGCCAGCAGTTTCTCTCCTGCGGGCGAGGGCTATGGCTACACCTTC,CASSFSPAGEGYGYTF
TRBJ1-4,-,-,TRBV5-1,TGCGCCAGCAGCTTTGGAGGGAAGGGCGAAAAACTGTTTTTT,CASSFGGKGEKLFF
TRBJ2-7,-,-,TRBV10-1,TGCGCCAGCAGTTCGGACAGCTACGAGCAGTACTTC,CASSSDSYEQYF
TRBJ1-3,-,-,TRBV9,TGTGCCAGCAGCGTAGGAACAGGGAACACCATATATTTT,CASSVGTGNTIYF
TRBJ2-1,-,-,TRBV4-3,TGCGCCAGCAGCCAAGAATTTCCGGGACTCTCAAGGTCGGAGTTCTTC,CASSQEFPGLSRSEFF
TRBJ1-1,-,few,TRBV29-1,TGCAGCGTTGAGGAGGGTAGGGCTTTCTTT,CSVEEGRAFF
TRBJ2-5,TRBD2,-,TRBV5-1,TGCGCCAGCAGCTTGGGACTAGCGCAAGAGACCCAGTACTTC,CASSLGLAQETQYF
TRBJ2-7,TRBD1,-,TRBV6-5,TGTGCCAGCAGCGCTACCGGGACAGACTACGAGCAGTACTTC,CASSATGTDYEQYF
TRBJ2-7,-,-,TRBV4-2,TGTGCCAGCAGCCCCGGAGGGGTCGGGAACGAGCAGTACTTC,CASSPGGVGNEQYF
TRBJ2-7,-,-,TRBV5-1,TGCGCCAGCAGCTACCGGGACTCCTCAACCTACGAGCAGTACTTC,CASSYRDSSTYEQYF
TRBJ1-2,TRBD1,-,TRBV30,TGTGCCTGGGTGAAGACAGGGGTGCGCGGCTACACCTTC,CAWVKTGVRGYTF